Listed below are T cell receptor beta chains from one sample, sequenced in a study of blood T cell repertoires in COVID-19. The assay was immunoSEQ multiplex PCR, and TCRdb's table has in-frame clones only and misses some. The top ten clones hold 7.5% of a sample with nearly 200,000 clones, about four fifths of them seen once. The sequencing sample was made of PBMCs or T cells enriched from blood (not recorded which). Receptors were obtained from a man aged 35-49 years who had recovered from COVID-19. Each CDR3 is given with its conserved first and last residue. The order of the fields is D gene, J gene, clone size, V gene, CDR3 protein, CDR3 DNA. The D gene is left open where the match is weak. Only part of the rows carry a size: once, few, many, or a class if the clone is expanded.

d_call: TRBD2
j_call: TRBJ2-3
clone_size: -
v_call: TRBV9
cdr3_aa: CASSTGLAGGTDTQYF
cdr3_nt: TGTGCCAGCAGCACTGGACTAGCGGGGGGCACAGATACGCAGTATTTT

d_call: TRBD2
j_call: TRBJ2-3
clone_size: -
v_call: TRBV5-5
cdr3_aa: CASSLAMAGGTDTQYF
cdr3_nt: TGTGCCAGCAGCTTGGCCATGGCGGGGGGCACAGATACGCAGTATTTT

d_call: -
j_call: TRBJ1-6
clone_size: -
v_call: TRBV9
cdr3_aa: CASSVRDTNSPLHF
cdr3_nt: TGTGCCAGCAGCGTCCGGGACACAAATTCACCCCTCCACTTT

d_call: TRBD1
j_call: TRBJ1-1
clone_size: -
v_call: TRBV11-2
cdr3_aa: CASSEDRGGVNTEAFF
cdr3_nt: TGTGCCAGCAGCGAGGACAGGGGAGGGGTGAACACTGAAGCTTTCTTT

d_call: TRBD1
j_call: TRBJ1-3
clone_size: -
v_call: TRBV4-3
cdr3_aa: CASSISRDRVRYTIYF
cdr3_nt: TGCGCCAGCAGCATCTCCCGGGACAGGGTCAGATACACCATATATTTT

d_call: -
j_call: TRBJ2-1
clone_size: -
v_call: TRBV14
cdr3_aa: CASSQGHVNEQFF
cdr3_nt: TGTGCCAGCAGCCAAGGACACGTAAATGAGCAGTTCTTC

d_call: TRBD1
j_call: TRBJ2-7
clone_size: -
v_call: TRBV5-6
cdr3_aa: CASSHWTGGIEQYF
cdr3_nt: TGTGCCAGCAGCCACTGGACAGGGGGAATTGAGCAGTACTTC

d_call: TRBD1
j_call: TRBJ1-2
clone_size: -
v_call: TRBV4-3
cdr3_aa: CASSQVATGGARGYTF
cdr3_nt: TGCGCCAGCAGCCAAGTGGCGACAGGGGGCGCGAGGGGCTACACCTTC

d_call: -
j_call: TRBJ2-3
clone_size: -
v_call: TRBV4-3
cdr3_aa: CASSPSAREADTQYF
cdr3_nt: TGCGCCAGCAGCCCTTCGGCCCGGGAAGCAGATACGCAGTATTTT

d_call: -
j_call: TRBJ2-3
clone_size: -
v_call: TRBV27
cdr3_aa: CASSQQRVDTQYF
cdr3_nt: TGTGCCAGCAGCCAACAGAGAGTAGATACGCAGTATTTT

d_call: TRBD1
j_call: TRBJ1-3
clone_size: -
v_call: TRBV28
cdr3_aa: CASRSTGGGNTIYF
cdr3_nt: TGTGCCAGCAGGTCAACAGGGGGGGGAAACACCATATATTTT

d_call: TRBD1
j_call: TRBJ2-2
clone_size: once
v_call: TRBV3-1/TRBV3-2
cdr3_aa: CASSPLRGGQGRSTGELFF
cdr3_nt: TGTGCCAGCAGCCCTCTGCGAGGGGGACAGGGGCGCAGCACCGGGGAGCTGTTTTTT

d_call: -
j_call: TRBJ1-5
clone_size: once
v_call: TRBV28
cdr3_aa: CASSLSFRGDQPQHF
cdr3_nt: TGTGCCAGCAGTTTATCGTTCCGGGGAGATCAGCCCCAGCATTTT

d_call: TRBD1
j_call: TRBJ2-3
clone_size: once
v_call: TRBV24-1
cdr3_aa: CATSGPGGNTQYF
cdr3_nt: TGTGCCACCAGTGGCCCAGGGGGAAATACGCAGTATTTT

d_call: -
j_call: TRBJ1-2
clone_size: -
v_call: TRBV30
cdr3_aa: CAWSVVQRPNYGYTF
cdr3_nt: TGTGCCTGGAGTGTGGTACAACGCCCCAACTATGGCTACACCTTC

d_call: TRBD2
j_call: TRBJ2-7
clone_size: -
v_call: TRBV5-1
cdr3_aa: CASSLAETSASYEQYF
cdr3_nt: TGCGCCAGCAGCTTGGCCGAGACTAGCGCCTCCTACGAGCAGTACTTC

d_call: TRBD1
j_call: TRBJ2-1
clone_size: -
v_call: TRBV6-5
cdr3_aa: CASRDTGVRSEQFF
cdr3_nt: TGTGCCAGCAGAGACACAGGGGTGAGGAGTGAGCAGTTCTTC

d_call: -
j_call: TRBJ1-5
clone_size: -
v_call: TRBV4-1
cdr3_aa: CASSQTGGGINQPQHF
cdr3_nt: TGCGCCAGCAGCCAAACAGGCGGTGGGATCAATCAGCCCCAGCATTTT

d_call: -
j_call: TRBJ1-2
clone_size: -
v_call: TRBV28
cdr3_aa: CASANNYGYTF
cdr3_nt: TGTGCCAGCGCTAATAACTATGGCTACACCTTC

d_call: TRBD1
j_call: TRBJ1-6
clone_size: -
v_call: TRBV6-2/TRBV6-3
cdr3_aa: CASSYSTDRGLFYNSPLHF
cdr3_nt: TGTGCCAGCAGTTACTCGACGGACAGGGGCCTTTTTTATAATTCACCCCTCCACTTT

d_call: TRBD2
j_call: TRBJ2-7
clone_size: -
v_call: TRBV4-2
cdr3_aa: CASSQDLLAGIYEQYF
cdr3_nt: TGTGCCAGCAGCCAAGATCTCCTAGCGGGGATTTACGAGCAGTACTTC

d_call: TRBD1
j_call: TRBJ1-5
clone_size: -
v_call: TRBV5-1
cdr3_aa: CASSLGPRDRAYSNQPQHF
cdr3_nt: TGCGCCAGCAGCTTGGGTCCCCGGGACAGGGCTTATAGCAATCAGCCCCAGCATTTT